The 18 T cell receptor beta chains reported below all come from one sample, sequenced in a study of healthy donors' naive CD4 and CD8 T cells. A linear amplification protocol produced the TCR libraries from approximately 460 ng of total RNA. One entry per CDR3 protein, called by TCRdb with MiXCR from the reads. The table shows about 200,000 distinct CDR3 sequences, with about 74% occurring only once. Sequenced sample: naive CD4+ and CD8+ T cells sorted from blood, pooled from several donors. These receptors were collected from a pool of human donors in good health; the sample pools cells from several healthy donors.

In DNA, the CDR3 is TGCAGCGTTGAAGAGTATCGAAGGGCTAACACTGAAGCTTTCTTT. This gives the protein CSVEEYRRANTEAFF. J is TRBJ1-1 and V is TRBV29-1, with no clear D. Trimming cost V 0 bases and J 2 bases, with 13 bases left between them. The CDR3 sequence is 15 residues long. The V gene's germline CDR1 is SQVTM and CDR2 ANQGSEA.

This chain joins TRBV27 and TRBJ2-1, with 12 nucleotides matching TRBD2. V was clipped by 1 base and J by 10 bases; unmatched bases: 8. Per germline, CDR1 MNHEY and CDR2 SMNVEV (reference sequence). The CDR3 consists of 16 residues. CDR3 region: CASSLLASGRVKEQFF. The DNA of the CDR3 is TGTGCCAGCAGTTTATTGGCTAGCGGGAGGGTAAAGGAGCAGTTCTTC.

V gene TRBV30 combines with J gene TRBJ2-7, with D hard to call. The CDR3 has 11 residues. V shed 5 bases and J shed 4 bases, with 9 bases lying between them. Germline V CDR1 and CDR2: GTSNPN, SVGIG (reference sequence). CDR3 nucleotides: TGTGCCTGGGCGGATGTATACGAGCAGTACTTC. Residues: CAWADVYEQYF.

This chain joins TRBV29-1 and TRBJ1-2; D remains unclear. The germline V gene has CDR1 SQVTM and CDR2 ANQGSEA. The length of the CDR3 is 13 residues. Trimming pared 2 bases from V and 2 bases from J, leaving 9 bases between. For the CDR3, the DNA is TGCAGCGTTGAAAGGCCGGCCAACTATGGCTACACCTTC. This gives the protein CSVERPANYGYTF.

This chain connects TRBV27 to TRBJ2-7; TRBD1 matches 9 bases. The V gene's germline CDR1 is MNHEY and CDR2 SMNVEV (reference sequence). This CDR3 contains 13 residues. V was pared by 10 bases and J by 5 bases, with 9 bases of the junction left unmatched. CDR3 in amino acids: CATGTGLLHEQYF. The CDR3 DNA reads as TGTGCCACCGGGACAGGGCTTCTACACGAGCAGTACTTC.

This chain uses TRBV19 with TRBJ2-3, with TRBD2 matching 10 bases. V gave up 2 bases and J gave up 6 bases; unmatched junction bases: 2. Germline V CDR1 and CDR2: LNHDA, SQIVND (reference sequence). The CDR3 totals 14 residues. In DNA, the CDR3 is TGTGCCAGTAGTATAAGCGGGAGGGTGGATACGCAGTATTTT. This translates into CASSISGRVDTQYF.

The rearrangement joins TRBV5-5 to TRBJ2-7; either TRBD1 or TRBD2 may supply D (5 bases each). The CDR3 has 14 residues. Germline CDR1 reads SGHKS; CDR2 reads YYEKEE (reference sequence). V was trimmed by 3 bases and J by 3 bases, leaving 13 bases between them. CDR3 in DNA: TGTGCCAGCAGCTCCGGGACCGACCTCTACGAGCAGTACTTC. It yields the protein CASSSGTDLYEQYF.

A single count supports this clonotype. V gene TRBV6-1 combines with J gene TRBJ1-2; TRBD1 matches at 8 bases. In germline, CDR1 is MNHNS, CDR2 SASEGT. Trimming removed 5 bases from V and 4 bases from J; junction bases left unmatched: 12. The CDR3 is 16 amino acids. DNA of the CDR3: TGTGCCAGCAGTTACTCGAATTCCGGACAGGGCTATGGCTACACCTTC. Translated, it gives CASSYSNSGQGYGYTF.

This clonotype was found a few times. The V and J genes are TRBV29-1 and TRBJ1-1; TRBD1 matches at 9 bases. J gave up 1 base and V 6 bases, and 3 bases lay outside the gene matches. The V gene's germline CDR1 is SQVTM and CDR2 ANQGSEA. The CDR3 is 13 amino acids. CDR3 sequence (DNA): TGCAGCGTCCCGGGACAGGGGAACACTGAAGCTTTCTTT. Amino acids: CSVPGQGNTEAFF. Together with reference TRBV29-1 and TRBJ1-1, the CDR3 gives the full variable domain: SAVISQKPSRDICQRGTSLTIQCQVDSQVTMMFWYRQQPGQSLTLIATANQGSEATYESGFVIDKFPISRPNLTFSTLTVSNMSPEDSSIYLCSVPGQGNTEAFFGQGTRLTVV.

The V gene is TRBV19, the J gene TRBJ2-7, with 10 bases lining up with TRBD1. J gave up 6 bases and V 2 bases, and 4 bases lay outside the gene matches. CDR1 is LNHDA, CDR2 SQIVND, per germline (reference sequence). The CDR3 extends over 14 amino acids. The CDR3 bases are TGTGCCAGTAGTATATGGACAGGGGGAGGCGAGCAGTACTTC. Its protein is CASSIWTGGGEQYF.

This clonotype was observed a single time. The chain recombines TRBV27 with TRBJ2-7; tentatively, D is TRBD1 (6 bases). CDR1 is MNHEY and CDR2 is SMNVEV in the germline V gene (reference sequence). This CDR3 has 13 amino acids. Trimming cost V 6 bases and J 4 bases, with 13 bases left between them. CDR3 sequence reads: CASRLSQGYEQYF. CDR3 sequence (DNA): TGTGCCAGCAGGCTATCCCAGGGGTACGAGCAGTACTTC.

There are a few counts of this clonotype. The chain couples TRBV12-3 or TRBV12-4 to TRBJ2-7, with a tentative D call TRBD1 (6 bases). V lost 5 bases to trimming and J lost 5 bases, with 16 bases between them. The CDR3 totals 14 residues. The CDR3 bases are TGTGCCAGCAGTGCCACAGGGTCTGGGGACGAGCAGTACTTC. Its translation is CASSATGSGDEQYF.

This clonotype was recorded a few times. The V gene is TRBV29-1, the J gene TRBJ2-5, with a possible D match to TRBD2 (6 bases). This CDR3 is built from 13 residues. V lost 7 bases to trimming and J lost 5 bases, with 17 bases between them. Germline V gene lookup returns CDR1 SQVTM and CDR2 ANQGSEA. The CDR3 loop is CSATKAGRETQYF. The CDR3 bases are TGCAGCGCAACCAAGGCGGGGCGGGAGACCCAGTACTTC.

This chain joins TRBV29-1 and TRBJ2-7; tentatively, D is TRBD2 (6 bases). Looked up from germline, CDR1 is SQVTM and CDR2 is ANQGSEA. The V end lost 3 bases, the J end lost 0 bases, and 15 bases lay between the germline ends. The CDR3 is 15 amino acids. CDR3 amino acids: CSVETGLPSSYEQYF. As DNA, the CDR3 is TGCAGCGTTGAGACGGGACTCCCTAGCTCCTACGAGCAGTACTTC.

This clonotype was recorded a few times. The genes are TRBV29-1 and TRBJ1-1; D might be TRBD1 (6 bases). The CDR3 totals 13 residues. V lost 6 bases and J 1 base, leaving 12 bases between the germline ends. The germline V gene has CDR1 SQVTM and CDR2 ANQGSEA. CDR3 sequence: CSVRDRTNTEAFF. In DNA form, the CDR3 reads TGCAGCGTCAGAGACAGGACGAACACTGAAGCTTTCTTT.

This clonotype was detected a few times. The V call is TRBV5-5, the J call TRBJ2-7, with 10 bases matching TRBD1. With 0 bases clipped from V and 0 bases from J, the junction kept 3 bases outside the gene matches. The germline gives CDR1 SGHKS, CDR2 YYEKEE (reference sequence). The CDR3 is 16 amino acids. CDR3 sequence reads: CASSLVGTGASYEQYF. The CDR3 DNA follows: TGTGCCAGCAGCTTGGTTGGGACAGGGGCCTCCTACGAGCAGTACTTC.

The rearrangement joins TRBV29-1 to TRBJ2-1; D gene ambiguous. The CDR3 runs 10 residues. The germline V and J ends were trimmed by 7 bases and 9 bases, with 10 bases remaining between them. Looked up from germline, CDR1 is SQVTM and CDR2 is ANQGSEA. The CDR3 DNA is TGCAGCGCCGCCGCCCCTGAGCAGTTCTTC. Translated: CSAAAPEQFF.

This rearrangement joins TRBV6-5 to TRBJ1-1; no clear D. The ends were cut back, 5 bases at V and 10 bases at J, with 14 bases in the middle. CDR3 size: 12 residues. Germline V gene sequence: CDR1 MNHEY, CDR2 SVGAGI. CDR3 in amino acids: CASSEAGGIAFF. CDR3 DNA: TGTGCCAGCAGTGAAGCGGGAGGTATAGCTTTCTTT.